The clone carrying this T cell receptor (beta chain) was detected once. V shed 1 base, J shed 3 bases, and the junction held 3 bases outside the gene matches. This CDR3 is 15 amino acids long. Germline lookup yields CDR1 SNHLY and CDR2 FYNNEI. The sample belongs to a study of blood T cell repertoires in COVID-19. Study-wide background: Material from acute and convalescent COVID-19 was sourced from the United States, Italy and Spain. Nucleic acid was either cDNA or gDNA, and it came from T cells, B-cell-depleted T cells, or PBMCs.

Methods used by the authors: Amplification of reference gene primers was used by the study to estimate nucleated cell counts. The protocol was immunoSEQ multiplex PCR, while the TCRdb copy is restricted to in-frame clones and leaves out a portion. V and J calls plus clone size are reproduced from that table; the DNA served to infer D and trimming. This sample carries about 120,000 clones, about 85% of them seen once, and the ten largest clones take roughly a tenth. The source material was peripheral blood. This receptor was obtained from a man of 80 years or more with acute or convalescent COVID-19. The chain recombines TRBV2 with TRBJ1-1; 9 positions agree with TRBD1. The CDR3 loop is CASSEGRQGDTEAFF. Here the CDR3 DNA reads TGTGCCAGCAGTGAAGGGCGACAGGGGGACACTGAAGCTTTCTTT.